The present TCR beta chain was sequenced within a study of control samples from healthy donors and cancer patients. Sequencing used immunoSEQ multiplex PCR; TCRdb keeps in-frame clones, though not all of them. Counted here are about 86,000 clones, approximately 93% occurring once; the ten biggest clones make up nearly 1.5%. The CDR3 totals 13 residues. V gave up 0 bases and J gave up 4 bases, with 10 bases separating them. Germline values: CDR1 SQVTM, CDR2 ANQGSEA. This clone appeared once. The sequence was collected from a woman aged 30 to 39 in good health. This chain connects TRBV29-1 to TRBJ2-7; D unclear. The sequenced sample consisted of blood. CDR3 sequence (DNA): TGCAGCGTTGAAGATCGAGAAGGATACGAGCAGTACTTC. This codes for CSVEDREGYEQYF.